Listed below are T cell receptor beta chains from one sample, sequenced in a study of T cell changes during pregnancy in multiple sclerosis. Libraries were prepared by immunoSEQ multiplex PCR; TCRdb keeps only in-frame clonotypes and omits some of them. The repertoire holds approximately 68,000 clones, with approximately 93% as singletons. This sample comprised peripheral blood, obtained in the second trimester of pregnancy. The receptors stem from a female donor with multiple sclerosis, enrolled in a pregnancy study. Both conserved end residues are part of each CDR3. A D gene is named only where the DNA matches it firmly. A clone size is listed for some rows: how often the clone was seen (once, few, many), or a class if it is expanded.

D gene,clone size,J gene,V gene,CDR3 protein,CDR3 DNA
TRBD2,NA,TRBJ2-2,TRBV27,CASSFLYSSGSTGELFF,TGTGCCAGCAGTTTTCTCTACTCTAGCGGGAGCACCGGGGAGCTGTTTTTT
TRBD1,NA,TRBJ2-2,TRBV7-8,CASSLFGTGYLGELFF,TGTGCCAGCAGCTTATTCGGGACAGGGTATCTCGGGGAGCTGTTTTTT
TRBD1,few,TRBJ1-2,TRBV7-3,CASSPNPGTAYGYTF,TGTGCCAGCAGCCCGAACCCCGGGACAGCCTATGGCTACACCTTC
NA,NA,TRBJ2-3,TRBV5-1,CASSPGNSGSGTDTQYF,TGCGCCAGCAGCCCGGGGAATAGCGGTTCGGGCACAGATACGCAGTATTTT
TRBD1,NA,TRBJ2-7,TRBV30,CAWWDSGYEQYF,TGTGCCTGGTGGGACAGTGGATACGAGCAGTACTTC
NA,NA,TRBJ2-5,TRBV14,CASSYRHLIDPLETQYF,TGTGCCAGCAGCTACCGACACCTCATCGATCCCTTAGAGACCCAGTACTTC
NA,NA,TRBJ1-5,TRBV7-2,CASSLPSQPQHF,TGTGCCAGCAGCCTCCCTTCTCAGCCCCAGCATTTT
NA,NA,TRBJ1-1,TRBV19,CASSHLTENTEAFF,TGTGCCAGTAGTCACCTGACAGAGAACACTGAAGCTTTCTTT
TRBD1,once,TRBJ1-2,TRBV5-1,CASSPGQGAQGYTF,TGCGCCAGCAGCCCGGGACAGGGGGCTCAAGGCTACACCTTC
NA,NA,TRBJ2-1,TRBV5-1,CASGLDVRGGNEQFF,TGCGCCAGCGGTCTCGACGTTAGGGGGGGGAATGAGCAGTTCTTC
NA,NA,TRBJ1-1,TRBV27,CASSFYGGTNTEAFF,TGTGCCAGCAGTTTTTATGGGGGCACGAACACTGAAGCTTTCTTT
NA,NA,TRBJ1-5,TRBV21-1,CASRGKGLGNQPQHF,TGTGCCAGCAGAGGAAAGGGACTTGGCAATCAGCCCCAGCATTTT
TRBD2,NA,TRBJ2-7,TRBV4-2,CASSHRAGGIYEQYF,TGTGCCAGCAGCCACCGAGCGGGGGGGATCTACGAGCAGTACTTC
TRBD1,once,TRBJ1-1,TRBV5-1,CASSWDRMNTEAFF,TGCGCCAGCAGCTGGGACAGAATGAACACTGAAGCTTTCTTT
TRBD1,NA,TRBJ2-7,TRBV4-2,CASSPQTGGYEQYF,TGTGCCAGCAGCCCTCAGACAGGGGGCTACGAGCAGTACTTC
NA,NA,TRBJ1-5,TRBV30,CAWSVPGAQPQHF,TGTGCCTGGAGTGTACCAGGGGCTCAGCCCCAGCATTTT
NA,NA,TRBJ1-1,TRBV7-3,CASSKSANTEAFF,TGTGCCAGCAGTAAGAGTGCCAACACTGAAGCTTTCTTT
TRBD1,NA,TRBJ1-2,TRBV4-1,CASSQPPGQGETGYTF,TGCGCCAGCAGCCAACCTCCTGGACAGGGGGAGACGGGCTACACCTTC
NA,NA,TRBJ1-2,TRBV10-2,CASSAQGVYGYTF,TGCGCCAGCAGTGCACAGGGTGTCTATGGCTACACCTTC